Listed below are T cell receptor beta chains from one sample, sequenced in a study of CD8 T cells in Susac syndrome. TCRdb used MiXCR to reprocess the immunoSEQ multiplex PCR reads, holding one entry per CDR3 protein. The sample has 200,000 to 300,000 distinct CDR3 sequences; just under 95% are singletons. Input material: CD4+ T cells from PBMCs. These receptors were collected from a human donor with multiple sclerosis. The CDR3 runs from the conserved cysteine through the conserved F or W. Each record gives: J gene, V gene, D gene, clone size, CDR3 protein, CDR3 DNA. The D gene is left open where the match is weak. Only part of the rows carry a size: once, few, many, or a class if the clone is expanded.

>TRBJ2-5|TRBV2|NA|NA
CASSPMLRGETQYF
TGTGCCAGCAGTCCTATGCTCCGGGGCGAGACCCAGTACTTC
>TRBJ2-2|TRBV27|NA|NA
CATARAANTGELFF
TGTGCCACCGCCCGGGCCGCAAACACCGGGGAGCTGTTTTTT
>TRBJ1-6|TRBV19|NA|NA
CASSMRPADSPLHF
TGTGCCAGTAGTATGCGACCGGCGGATTCACCCCTCCACTTT
>TRBJ2-3|TRBV18|NA|NA
CASSPLTQDTQYF
TGTGCCAGCTCACCATTAACGCAAGATACGCAGTATTTT
>TRBJ2-3|TRBV3-1|NA|NA
CASSRIAFSTDTQYF
TGTGCCAGCAGCCGGATAGCGTTTAGCACAGATACGCAGTATTTT
>TRBJ1-1|TRBV11-2|NA|NA
CASSLGPEAFF
TGTGCCAGCAGCTTAGGTCCTGAAGCTTTCTTT
>TRBJ1-5|TRBV6-1|TRBD1|NA
CASALTGDPWQPQHF
TGTGCCAGCGCCCTGACAGGGGACCCCTGGCAGCCCCAGCATTTT
>TRBJ2-3|TRBV19|NA|NA
CASSIPRRTSTDTQYF
TGTGCCAGTAGTATTCCCCGCAGGACTAGCACAGATACGCAGTATTTT
>TRBJ2-3|TRBV7-7|NA|NA
CASSWTATDTQYF
TGTGCCAGCAGCTGGACAGCGACAGATACGCAGTATTTT
>TRBJ1-2|TRBV5-1|TRBD1|NA
CASSLGGQNNYGYTF
TGCGCCAGCAGCTTGGGGGGACAGAATAACTATGGCTACACCTTC
>TRBJ1-1|TRBV6-2/TRBV6-3|NA|NA
CASSYSTQAYGAFF
TGTGCCAGCAGTTACTCGACACAGGCGTATGGAGCTTTCTTT
>TRBJ2-1|TRBV20-1|TRBD1|NA
CSATVTGGSYNEQFF
TGCAGTGCTACCGTGACAGGGGGCTCCTACAATGAGCAGTTCTTC
>TRBJ2-7|TRBV3-1|NA|NA
CASSPTGQYYEQYF
TGTGCCAGCAGCCCCACCGGACAGTACTACGAGCAGTACTTC
>TRBJ2-7|TRBV6-1|NA|NA
CASRSAGGNSYEQYF
TGTGCCAGCAGGTCGGCAGGAGGGAACTCCTACGAGCAGTACTTC
>TRBJ2-3|TRBV6-5|NA|NA
CASSYSDSGTDTQYF
TGTGCCAGCAGTTACTCGGATAGCGGCACAGATACGCAGTATTTT
>TRBJ2-2|TRBV5-1|TRBD2|NA
CASSQRLAGFTGELFF
TGCGCCAGCAGCCAACGACTAGCGGGTTTCACCGGGGAGCTGTTTTTT
>TRBJ2-2|TRBV20-1|NA|NA
CSARPGNGRRTGELFF
TGCAGTGCTAGGCCGGGTAATGGCCGGCGGACCGGGGAGCTGTTTTTT
>TRBJ2-5|TRBV9|TRBD2|NA
CASSPRLAASPQYF
TGTGCCAGCAGCCCAAGACTAGCAGCCTCCCCTCAGTACTTC
>TRBJ1-2|TRBV19|NA|NA
CASSPSPRVYYGYTF
TGTGCCAGTAGTCCCAGTCCCAGGGTCTACTATGGCTACACCTTC
>TRBJ2-7|TRBV12-3/TRBV12-4|TRBD1|NA
CASSSYGDRAYEQYF
TGTGCCAGCAGTTCCTACGGGGACAGGGCCTACGAGCAGTACTTC
>TRBJ2-2|TRBV6-1|NA|NA
CASSRPRGRTHGELFF
TGTGCCAGCAGCCGCCCCCGTGGACGGACCCACGGGGAGCTGTTTTTT
>TRBJ2-7|TRBV6-1|NA|NA
CASSVPSYEQYF
TGTGCCAGCAGTGTTCCGTCGTACGAGCAGTACTTC
>TRBJ1-1|TRBV20-1|NA|NA
CSARYSVGTEAFF
TGCAGTGCTAGATATTCAGTAGGGACTGAAGCTTTCTTT
>TRBJ2-3|TRBV20-1|NA|NA
CSAPGARDTQYF
TGCAGTGCCCCAGGGGCCCGAGATACGCAGTATTTT
>TRBJ2-7|TRBV20-1|NA|NA
CSARTTGEQYF
TGCAGTGCTAGGACCACTGGGGAGCAGTACTTC
>TRBJ1-1|TRBV12-3/TRBV12-4|NA|NA
CASALKVNTEAFF
TGTGCCAGCGCCTTAAAAGTGAACACTGAAGCTTTCTTT
>TRBJ2-7|TRBV7-9|TRBD2|NA
CASSPTGTSVDEQYF
TGTGCCAGCAGCCCCACCGGGACTAGCGTCGACGAGCAGTACTTC
>TRBJ1-2|TRBV6-6|NA|once
CASTPEEESPGYTF
TGTGCCAGCACCCCCGAGGAGGAGAGTCCTGGCTACACCTTC
>TRBJ2-5|TRBV3-1|TRBD2|NA
CASSHGGTRRETQYF
TGTGCCAGCAGCCATGGGGGGACTAGGAGGGAGACCCAGTACTTC
>TRBJ2-1|TRBV11-3|TRBD2|NA
CASSAGTSGGEQFF
TGTGCCAGCAGCGCCGGGACTAGCGGGGGGGAGCAGTTCTTC
>TRBJ2-2|TRBV7-3|NA|NA
CASSFKNTGELFF
TGTGCCAGCAGCTTTAAGAACACCGGGGAGCTGTTTTTT
>TRBJ1-1|TRBV28|NA|NA
CASSRSGAINTEAFF
TGTGCCAGCTCTCGCTCGGGGGCGATAAACACTGAAGCTTTCTTT
>TRBJ1-1|TRBV20-1|TRBD1|NA
CSARQPQGAGEAFF
TGCAGTGCTCGACAGCCCCAGGGGGCGGGTGAAGCTTTCTTT
>TRBJ1-1|TRBV20-1|TRBD1|NA
CSATPLGTGGLGTEAFF
TGCAGTGCTACCCCGCTCGGGACAGGGGGCTTGGGGACTGAAGCTTTCTTT
>TRBJ1-1|TRBV12-3/TRBV12-4|NA|NA
CASSIRAGSEAFF
TGTGCCAGCAGTATCCGGGCCGGCTCTGAAGCTTTCTTT
>TRBJ2-5|TRBV2|NA|NA
CASSGTAQQETQYF
TGTGCCAGCAGTGGGACAGCACAACAAGAGACCCAGTACTTC
>TRBJ1-5|TRBV12-5|NA|NA
CASGLGTLQGWSNQPQHF
TGTGCTAGTGGTTTGGGAACTCTACAGGGCTGGAGCAATCAGCCCCAGCATTTT
>TRBJ2-5|TRBV3-1|NA|NA
CASSQASAGPETQYF
TGTGCCAGCAGCCAAGCTAGCGCGGGGCCAGAGACCCAGTACTTC
>TRBJ2-2|TRBV2|NA|once
CASSELIQGGELFF
TGTGCCAGCAGTGAACTTATCCAGGGCGGGGAGCTGTTTTTT
>TRBJ1-1|TRBV5-1|NA|NA
CASSLTLLNTEAFF
TGCGCCAGCAGTTTGACCCTCTTGAACACTGAAGCTTTCTTT
>TRBJ2-5|TRBV30|TRBD1|once
CAWSGYRGETQYF
TGTGCCTGGAGTGGATACAGGGGGGAGACCCAGTACTTC
>TRBJ2-5|TRBV15|NA|NA
CATSLGETQYF
TGTGCCACCAGCCTGGGGGAGACCCAGTACTTC
>TRBJ1-2|TRBV2|TRBD1|NA
CASITGTDYGYTF
TGTGCCAGCATTACCGGGACAGACTATGGCTACACCTTC
>TRBJ2-4|TRBV15|TRBD1|once
CATSGNRGQGQNIQYF
TGTGCCACCAGCGGCAACCGAGGACAGGGCCAAAACATTCAGTACTTC
>TRBJ1-1|TRBV11-2|NA|NA
CASSSQVGTEAFF
TGTGCCAGCAGCTCACAGGTGGGAACTGAAGCTTTCTTT
>TRBJ2-5|TRBV24-1|TRBD1|NA
CATSKGGAGETQYF
TGTGCCACCAGCAAAGGGGGCGCAGGAGAGACCCAGTACTTC
>TRBJ2-5|TRBV11-3|TRBD1|NA
CASSLGTGGLETQYF
TGTGCCAGCAGCCTCGGGACAGGCGGGTTGGAGACCCAGTACTTC
>TRBJ2-3|TRBV10-1|TRBD2|once
CATRSGGVPDTQYF
TGCGCCACCCGTAGCGGGGGGGTACCAGATACGCAGTATTTT
>TRBJ2-7|TRBV3-1|NA|NA
CASRPGGSYEQYF
TGTGCCAGCAGGCCGGGCGGTTCCTACGAGCAGTACTTC
>TRBJ1-2|TRBV27|NA|NA
CASSLSGSYGYTF
TGTGCCAGCAGTTTATCAGGTTCCTATGGCTACACCTTC
>TRBJ2-2|TRBV7-9|TRBD2|NA
CASSLGEGSNTGELFF
TGTGCCAGCAGCTTAGGGGAGGGGTCGAACACCGGGGAGCTGTTTTTT
>TRBJ1-2|TRBV20-1|NA|NA
CSASRGAYGYTF
TGCAGTGCTAGCCGGGGTGCCTATGGCTACACCTTC
>TRBJ1-2|TRBV19|TRBD1|NA
CASSTLDRGAYGYTF
TGTGCCAGTAGTACCCTGGACAGGGGAGCCTATGGCTACACCTTC
>TRBJ2-2|TRBV5-4|TRBD1|NA
CASSGIQGPGELFF
TGTGCCAGCAGCGGAATACAGGGGCCCGGGGAGCTGTTTTTT
>TRBJ1-1|TRBV6-2/TRBV6-3|TRBD1|NA
CASSYVQGDIMNTEAFF
TGTGCCAGCAGTTACGTGCAGGGGGACATCATGAACACTGAAGCTTTCTTT
>TRBJ1-4|TRBV15|NA|NA
CATSRAGIAEKLFF
TGTGCCACCAGCAGAGCGGGGATCGCTGAAAAACTGTTTTTT
>TRBJ2-3|TRBV6-1|TRBD2|NA
CASTLAGADTQYF
TGTGCCAGCACCTTAGCGGGGGCGGATACGCAGTATTTT
>TRBJ2-5|TRBV5-1|TRBD2|once
CASSFGLATKETQYF
TGCGCCAGCAGCTTCGGACTAGCGACAAAAGAGACCCAGTACTTC
>TRBJ1-2|TRBV7-2|TRBD1|NA
CARMDRVAGYTF
TGTGCCCGTATGGACAGGGTAGCCGGCTACACCTTC